Listed below are T cell receptor beta chains from one sample, sequenced in a study of T cell responses to AZD1222 COVID-19 vaccine. Some clones are missing from TCRdb's copy, which holds only in-frame ones; the method was immunoSEQ multiplex PCR. The sample includes about 110,000 clones, 90% to 95% of them seen just once. The starting material was peripheral blood, obtained on day 0 of AZD1222 vaccination. These receptors were collected from an adult in good health. The CDR3 runs from the conserved cysteine through the conserved F or W. The D gene is left open where the match is weak. The size entry is marked missing in some rows and otherwise reads once, few, many or a size class.

clone_size	v_call	d_call	j_call	cdr3_nt	cdr3_aa
few	TRBV5-5	TRBD1	TRBJ2-5	TGTGCCAGCAGCGGGACAGGGAAGGAGACCCAGTACTTC	CASSGTGKETQYF
NA	TRBV9	NA	TRBJ2-7	TGTGCCAGCAGCGGTCCGGATCCTTCCTACGAGCAGTACTTC	CASSGPDPSYEQYF
NA	TRBV7-2	TRBD1	TRBJ1-4	TGTGCCAGCAGCACCGGACAGGGCGGCGAAAAACTGTTTTTT	CASSTGQGGEKLFF
NA	TRBV7-9	NA	TRBJ1-4	TGTGCCATACCATCTGGGGCAAATGAAAAACTGTTTTTT	CAIPSGANEKLFF
once	TRBV30	NA	TRBJ2-7	TGTGCCTGGAGTGTACCCCGGCCTCGGCGCTACGAGCAGTACTTC	CAWSVPRPRRYEQYF
NA	TRBV7-8	NA	TRBJ1-5	TGTGCCAGCAAGGCCCTAGGGGGCAATCAGCCCCAGCATTTT	CASKALGGNQPQHF
NA	TRBV5-1	TRBD1	TRBJ2-2	TGCGCCAGCAGCTTGGACCCAGGGGGCGGCGGGGAGCTGTTTTTT	CASSLDPGGGGELFF
NA	TRBV19	NA	TRBJ2-1	TGTGCCAGTAGTAAGGGGCGCGGGTCGGTGTACAATGAGCAGTTCTTC	CASSKGRGSVYNEQFF
NA	TRBV3-1/TRBV3-2	NA	TRBJ1-3	TGTGCCAGCAGCCAGGGGGAAGCTGGAAACACCATATATTTT	CASSQGEAGNTIYF
NA	TRBV7-9	NA	TRBJ2-1	TGTGCCAGCAGCCCCCAGGGGAATGAGCAGTTCTTC	CASSPQGNEQFF
NA	TRBV5-8	NA	TRBJ1-6	TGTGCCAGCAGCCTTTGGTCCCTAAAGGGTCCGAATTCACCCCTCCACTTT	CASSLWSLKGPNSPLHF
NA	TRBV6-2/TRBV6-3	TRBD2	TRBJ2-7	TGTGCCAGCAGTTACGCAGGGAGGGCCCACGAGCAGTACTTC	CASSYAGRAHEQYF
few	TRBV19	TRBD1	TRBJ1-5	TGTGCCACCGAGGACAGGGCGGGTCAGCCCCAGCATTTT	CATEDRAGQPQHF
few	TRBV11-3	TRBD2	TRBJ2-1	TGTGCCAGCAGCTTAGATCAGAGCGGGAGCAGCTCCTACAATGAGCAGTTCTTC	CASSLDQSGSSSYNEQFF
few	TRBV19	TRBD1	TRBJ1-2	TGTGCCAGTGGAAGTCGGGACAGGGGCTATGGCTACACCTTC	CASGSRDRGYGYTF
NA	TRBV21-1	NA	TRBJ1-6	TGTGCCAGCAGCAAAATAAAGAGGATGGAGTTCGGGACAGGGTGGGTTGTTGATAATTCACCCCTCCACTTT	CASSKIKRMEFGTGWVVDNSPLHF
NA	TRBV19	TRBD1	TRBJ1-5	TGTGCCAGTAGATATTCGCTCCCGGGGACAGGGCATCAGCCCCAGCATTTT	CASRYSLPGTGHQPQHF
NA	TRBV30	NA	TRBJ2-7	TGTGCCTGGACCCAGGGGGGGGTAGATTCCTACGAGCAGTACTTC	CAWTQGGVDSYEQYF
NA	TRBV3-1/TRBV3-2	TRBD2	TRBJ2-5	TGTGCCAGCAGCCAAGCGGGAGGAGAAGAGACCCAGTACTTC	CASSQAGGEETQYF
NA	TRBV5-1	NA	TRBJ1-1	TGCGCCAGCAGCTTGGAGCCAGGGGATCCGAACACTGAAGCTTTCTTT	CASSLEPGDPNTEAFF
NA	TRBV15	TRBD1	TRBJ1-6	TGTGCCACCGGCCGGGACAGGGCTCCTTCACCCCTCCACTTT	CATGRDRAPSPLHF
NA	TRBV24-1	NA	TRBJ2-1	TGTGCCACCAGTGATGGGGATGGGCTCCCCGGCGTTAAGGGTGAGCAGTTCTTC	CATSDGDGLPGVKGEQFF
NA	TRBV4-1	NA	TRBJ1-1	TGCGCCAGCAGCAGTCGGGGGAATTTGAACACTGAAGCTTTCTTT	CASSSRGNLNTEAFF
NA	TRBV5-6	TRBD1	TRBJ1-2	TGTGCCAGCAGTCGGGACAGGGACTATGGCTACACCTTC	CASSRDRDYGYTF
NA	TRBV3-1/TRBV3-2	NA	TRBJ1-1	TGTGCCAGCAGCTTATATTGGGGAAACACTGAAGCTTTCTTT	CASSLYWGNTEAFF
NA	TRBV11-3	NA	TRBJ1-1	TGTGCCAGCAGCCAAAGGGGAGGGGGTAACACTGAAGCTTTCTTT	CASSQRGGGNTEAFF
once	TRBV11-2	NA	TRBJ2-7	TGTGCCAGCAGCTCCCTAAGGGGAAGCTACGAGCAGTACTTC	CASSSLRGSYEQYF
few	TRBV12-2	NA	TRBJ1-1	TGTGCAAGTCGCTGCCTAACCCGGGACAGGGTGCACACTGAAGCTTTCTTT	CASRCLTRDRVHTEAFF
NA	TRBV19	TRBD2	TRBJ2-7	TGTGCCAGTAGATCAGTAGCGGGAGGGAGCTCCTACGAGCAGTACTTC	CASRSVAGGSSYEQYF
NA	TRBV5-1	NA	TRBJ1-1	TGCGCCAGCAGCTCGGGTATAATGAACACTGAAGCTTTCTTT	CASSSGIMNTEAFF
once	TRBV7-2	TRBD1	TRBJ2-7	TGTGCCAGCAGCTTAGGACAGGGTATCTACGAGCAGTACTTC	CASSLGQGIYEQYF
NA	TRBV7-9	NA	TRBJ1-1	TGTGCCAGCAGCGACCCCGGCGGAGGGAGGTATGAAGCTTTCTTT	CASSDPGGGRYEAFF
NA	TRBV19	NA	TRBJ1-6	TGTGCCAGTAGGTGGGGGGTAGGTAATTCACCCCTCCACTTT	CASRWGVGNSPLHF
NA	TRBV27	TRBD1	TRBJ2-7	TGTGCCAGCAGTTTGTCTCCCGGGACAGGAAACTACGAGCAGTACTTC	CASSLSPGTGNYEQYF
NA	TRBV21-1	NA	TRBJ2-7	TGTGCCAGCAGCAAAGTTCCCCAGCGGGAAACCTACGAGCAGTACTTC	CASSKVPQRETYEQYF
NA	TRBV5-1	NA	TRBJ1-2	TGCGCCAGCAGCTATAGCGGTTCGCAAGGGGTGACTAGGTATGGCTACACCTTC	CASSYSGSQGVTRYGYTF
NA	TRBV4-2	TRBD1	TRBJ1-1	TGTGCCAGCAGCCAAGAGGGCAGGGGGTGGAACACTGAAGCTTTCTTT	CASSQEGRGWNTEAFF
NA	TRBV29-1	NA	TRBJ1-1	TGCAGCGCCTCCCGGGCGATGAACACTGAAGCTTTCTTT	CSASRAMNTEAFF
NA	TRBV5-4	TRBD1	TRBJ2-3	TGTGCCAGCAGCCGAAGGGGGCCTGATACGCAGTATTTT	CASSRRGPDTQYF
NA	TRBV9	TRBD2	TRBJ2-7	TGTGCCAGCAGCGGAGGACCTAGCGGGGGATCCTACGAGCAGTACTTC	CASSGGPSGGSYEQYF
NA	TRBV2	NA	TRBJ1-1	TGTGCCAGCAGCCCCGACAGCTTCACTGAAGCTTTCTTT	CASSPDSFTEAFF
NA	TRBV3-1/TRBV3-2	NA	TRBJ2-1	TGTGCCAGCAGCCAGGGCCCAGGGGAGCAGTTCTTC	CASSQGPGEQFF
NA	TRBV7-9	TRBD1	TRBJ2-7	TGTGCCAGCAGCCGCGGACAGGGCTCCGAGCAGTACTTC	CASSRGQGSEQYF
NA	TRBV5-1	TRBD2	TRBJ2-2	TGCGCCAGCAGCCCGTCCCCCCTAGCGGGAGGAACCGGGGAGCTGTTTTTT	CASSPSPLAGGTGELFF
few	TRBV7-9	TRBD1	TRBJ2-7	TGTGCCAGCAGCGCCAGGACAGGGGAGTCCTACGAGCAGTACTTC	CASSARTGESYEQYF
NA	TRBV19	TRBD1	TRBJ2-1	TGTGCCAGTACCCCGGGACAGGTGGGTTACAATGAGCAGTTCTTC	CASTPGQVGYNEQFF
NA	TRBV6-5	NA	TRBJ1-2	TGTGCCAGCACGACAGAGTGGGACTATGGCTACACCTTC	CASTTEWDYGYTF
NA	TRBV24-1	NA	TRBJ2-7	TGTGCCACCAGGCTCTACGAGCAGTACTTC	CATRLYEQYF